What follows are 23 T cell receptor beta chains derived from one specimen sequenced in a study of T cell responses to AZD1222 COVID-19 vaccine. Using immunoSEQ multiplex PCR, the repertoire was profiled, and TCRdb retains in-frame clones only, with some absent. The sample has over 140,000 clones; roughly 92% are singletons. This material consisted of peripheral blood, taken on day 0 of AZD1222 vaccination. All receptors come from an adult in good health.

This chain joins TRBV5-4 and TRBJ2-1, with TRBD1 identical over 7 bases. Germline trimming cut 5 bases from V and 3 bases from J; bases unmatched to any gene: 2. Germline-derived CDR1 and CDR2 are SGHNT and YYREEE (reference sequence). The length of the CDR3 is 13 residues. CDR3 sequence: CASRDRIYNEQFF. Written as DNA, the CDR3 is TGTGCCAGCAGGGACAGGATCTACAATGAGCAGTTCTTC.

The V gene is TRBV6-6, the J gene TRBJ1-2, with D hard to call. CDR3 length equals 14 residues. The germline V and J ends were trimmed by 2 bases and 0 bases, with 7 bases remaining between them. CDR1 is MNHNY, CDR2 SVGAGI, per germline (reference sequence). This CDR3 reads CASSYLKANYGYTF. CDR3 coding DNA: TGTGCCAGCAGTTACCTAAAAGCTAACTATGGCTACACCTTC.

This clone occurred a few times. The V call is TRBV29-1, the J call TRBJ1-1, with D unclear. From germline, CDR1 is SQVTM and CDR2 ANQGSEA. There are 14 residues in the CDR3. Trimming removed 1 base at V and 0 bases at J, with 9 bases between. CDR3 sequence: CSVEGASLNTEAFF. The CDR3 DNA follows: TGCAGCGTTGAAGGAGCCAGTCTGAACACTGAAGCTTTCTTT.

This clone was counted between two and nine times. This chain connects TRBV28 to TRBJ2-1; 10 bases align to TRBD1. CDR1 is MDHEN, CDR2 SYDVKM, per germline. V lost 5 bases and J lost 6; bases outside the gene matches: 10. The CDR3 sequence is 16 residues long. CDR3 residues: CASSPQPGQGINEQFF. The CDR3 DNA reads TGTGCCAGCAGTCCACAGCCGGGACAGGGGATCAATGAGCAGTTCTTC. The variable domain in full, completed from reference TRBV28 and TRBJ2-1, reads DVKVTQSSRYLVKRTGEKVFLECVQDMDHENMFWYRQDPGLGLRLIYFSYDVKMKEKGDIPEGYSVSREKKERFSLILESASTNQTSMYLCASSPQPGQGINEQFFGPGTRLTVL.

The V call is TRBV3-1 (or the pseudogene TRBV3-2), the J call TRBJ2-2; 8 bases are a match to TRBD1. The CDR3 has 15 amino acids. CDR1 is LGHDT, CDR2 YNNKEL, per germline (reference sequence). V trimming: 4 bases; J trimming: 5 bases; junction bases outside the gene matches: 6. The CDR3 DNA sequence: TGTGCCAGCAGCCTCAGGGGGCGGCGGACCGGGGAGCTGTTTTTT. The encoded protein is CASSLRGRRTGELFF.

The chain has TRBV5-4 and TRBJ2-5; D is undetermined. The CDR3 consists of 13 residues. In germline, CDR1 is SGHNT, CDR2 YYREEE (reference sequence). The ends were cut back, 0 bases at V and 7 bases at J, with 10 bases in the middle. The CDR3 is CASSLGTPATQYF. CDR3 in DNA: TGTGCCAGCAGCTTGGGCACCCCGGCGACCCAGTACTTC. Using reference TRBV5-4 and TRBJ2-5 for the parts outside the CDR3, the full variable domain is ETGVTQSPTHLIKTRGQQVTLRCSSQSGHNTVSWYQQALGQGPQFIFQYYREEENGRGNFPPRFSGLQFPNYSSELNVNALELDDSALYLCASSLGTPATQYFGPGTRLLVL.

The V call is TRBV7-9, the J call TRBJ1-4; D is undetermined. Trimming stripped 5 bases from V and 4 bases from J, with 8 bases between. Germline CDR1 is SEHNR and CDR2 is FQNEAQ (reference sequence). The CDR3 runs to 13 residues. The CDR3 spells CASSTTSNEKLFF. Here the CDR3 DNA reads TGTGCCAGCAGCACGACTAGTAATGAAAAACTGTTTTTT. The variable domain in full, completed from reference TRBV7-9 and TRBJ1-4, reads DTGVSQNPRHKITKRGQNVTFRCDPISEHNRLYWYRQTLGQGPEFLTYFQNEAQLEKSRLLSDRFSAERPKGSFSTLEIQRTEQGDSAMYLCASSTTSNEKLFFGSGTQLSVL.

The J gene is TRBJ1-5, the V gene TRBV19; 7 bases line up with TRBD1. From germline, CDR1 is LNHDA and CDR2 SQIVND (reference sequence). The CDR3 has 16 residues. V trimming: 3 bases; J trimming: 3 bases; junction bases outside the gene matches: 8. The CDR3 DNA is TGTGCCAGTAGTATTAAGGGGGCCAGGGCCAATCAGCCCCAGCATTTT. It yields the protein CASSIKGARANQPQHF.

The chain employs TRBV6-5 and TRBJ2-1; tentative D call: TRBD2 (5 bases). The CDR3 runs to 14 residues. V lost 7 bases and J 8 bases, leaving 18 bases between the germline ends. Germline V CDR1 and CDR2: MNHEY, SVGAGI. The CDR3 DNA follows: TGTGCCAGCAACCCCCGGGCGGGCCTACATGAGCAGTTCTTC. This translates into CASNPRAGLHEQFF.

The rearrangement uses TRBV12-3 or TRBV12-4 and TRBJ1-4; D remains ambiguous. Trimming removed 3 bases from V and 4 bases from J, with 6 bases in between. The CDR3 covers 13 residues. The CDR3 reads CASSLSVNEKLFF. The CDR3 coding sequence is TGTGCCAGCAGTTTGTCCGTTAATGAAAAACTGTTTTTT.

This chain joins TRBV11-2 and TRBJ2-2; D uncertain. V was cut by 2 bases and J by 2 bases, with 3 bases left in between. The CDR3 covers 13 residues. Germline-derived CDR1 and CDR2 are SGHAT and FQNNGV. The DNA of the CDR3 is TGTGCCAGCAGCTTAACTAACACCGGGGAGCTGTTTTTT. This gives the protein CASSLTNTGELFF.

The CDR3 DNA sequence: TGTGCCAGTAGTCCCCCGGGAGGAGCCTACGAGCAGTACTTC. Protein sequence: CASSPPGGAYEQYF. The chain employs TRBV19 and TRBJ2-7; TRBD2 matches at 7 bases. Looked up from germline, CDR1 is LNHDA and CDR2 is SQIVND (reference sequence). With 5 bases clipped from V and 2 bases from J, the junction kept 6 bases outside the gene matches. The CDR3 contains 14 residues.

This chain links TRBV2 with TRBJ1-5; D call uncertain. Trimming removed 1 base from V and 0 bases from J, with 7 bases in between. CDR3 length: 15 residues. The germline V gene has CDR1 SNHLY and CDR2 FYNNEI. The DNA of the CDR3 is TGTGCCAGCAGTGAAGGAGGGTTTAGCAATCAGCCCCAGCATTTT. The encoded protein is CASSEGGFSNQPQHF.

V usage is TRBV19 and J usage is TRBJ2-7; 8 positions agree with TRBD2. Trimming removed 5 bases from V and 3 bases from J; junction bases left unmatched: 9. Germline V gene lookup returns CDR1 LNHDA and CDR2 SQIVND (reference sequence). This CDR3 has 15 amino acids. The CDR3 region has the DNA TGTGCCAGTAGTTCTTTGAGCGGGAGTGGCTACGAGCAGTACTTC. Translating gives CASSSLSGSGYEQYF.

The CDR3 nucleotides are TGTGCCAGCAGCCCCAAAGGGAGGACTAGCGGGAGTTTCTATGAGCAGTTCTTC. Translated, it gives CASSPKGRTSGSFYEQFF. The J gene is TRBJ2-1, the V gene TRBV7-9; 13 nucleotides match TRBD2. The CDR3 sequence is 18 residues long. J gave up 8 bases and V 5 bases, and 15 bases lay outside the gene matches. Germline lookup yields CDR1 SEHNR and CDR2 FQNEAQ (reference sequence).

The chain joins TRBV2 to TRBJ2-7; 7 nucleotides agree with TRBD1. After removal of 0 bases from V and 2 bases from J, the junction contained 4 bases not matched to a gene. Germline V lookup: CDR1 SNHLY, CDR2 FYNNEI. CDR3 size: 15 residues. In DNA, the CDR3 is TGTGCCAGCAGTGAAGCATTCACAGGGGCCTACGAGCAGTACTTC. This sequence encodes CASSEAFTGAYEQYF.

J is TRBJ2-5 and V is TRBV5-1; the D is unclear. Trimming removed 0 bases at V and 6 bases at J, with 6 bases between. Germline-derived CDR1 and CDR2 are SGHRS and YFSETQ. This CDR3 is 12 amino acids long. In DNA form, the CDR3 reads TGCGCCAGCAGCTTGGATCATCAGACCCAGTACTTC. This gives the protein CASSLDHQTQYF.

The chain is built from TRBV6-5 and TRBJ1-2, with D unresolved. CDR1 is MNHEY, CDR2 SVGAGI, per germline. Trimming cost V 5 bases and J 10 bases, with 14 bases left between them. This CDR3 region has 12 residues. The CDR3 nucleotides read TGTGCCAGCAGTAACACATTCCCGATCTACACCTTC. Translating it yields CASSNTFPIYTF.

V and J are TRBV19 and TRBJ2-1, with D possibly being TRBD2 (5 bases). V was pared by 3 bases and J by 6 bases, with 9 bases between. Germline assignment: CDR1 LNHDA and CDR2 SQIVND (reference sequence). The CDR3 spans 13 residues. Here the CDR3 reads CASSITSFNEQFF. CDR3 DNA sequence: TGTGCCAGTAGTATCACTAGTTTCAATGAGCAGTTCTTC. The full variable domain, completed using reference TRBV19 and TRBJ2-1, is DGGITQSPKYLFRKEGQNVTLSCEQNLNHDAMYWYRQDPGQGLRLIYYSQIVNDFQKGDIAEGYSVSREKKESFPLTVTSAQKNPTAFYLCASSITSFNEQFFGPGTRLTVL.

CDR3 residues: CASGLVRGDSNQPQHF. For the CDR3, the DNA is TGTGCTAGTGGTTTGGTTCGAGGGGATAGCAATCAGCCCCAGCATTTT. V gene TRBV12-5 combines with J gene TRBJ1-5; maybe TRBD1 (5 bases). Germline CDR1 reads LGHNT; CDR2 reads FRNRAP. The CDR3 covers 16 residues. Trimming stripped 0 bases from V and 0 bases from J, with 9 bases between.

The chain carries TRBV2 and TRBJ2-1; 8 bases match TRBD2. This CDR3 is built from 14 residues. Trimming cost V 7 bases and J 2 bases; bases outside gene matches: 4. Germline V gives CDR1 SNHLY, CDR2 FYNNEI. CDR3 loop: CASTREGPYNEQFF. CDR3 nucleotide sequence: TGTGCCAGCACCCGGGAGGGTCCCTACAATGAGCAGTTCTTC. Using reference TRBV2 and TRBJ2-1 for the parts outside the CDR3, the full variable domain is EPEVTQTPSHQVTQMGQEVILRCVPISNHLYFYWYRQILGQKVEFLVSFYNNEISEKSEIFDDQFSVERPDGSNFTLKIRSTKLEDSAMYFCASTREGPYNEQFFGPGTRLTVL.

CDR3 nucleotides: TGTGCCGGAAACCGGGACAGATCATACGAGCAGTACTTC. It encodes CAGNRDRSYEQYF. The chain couples TRBV2 to TRBJ2-7, with 7 bases identical to TRBD1. The V gene end was trimmed by 11 bases and the J gene end by 4 bases; junction bases not matched to a gene: 11. The V gene's germline CDR1 is SNHLY and CDR2 FYNNEI. There are 13 residues in the CDR3.

The gene calls are TRBV2 and TRBJ1-2; 9 nucleotides align to TRBD1. Trimming at V came to 5 bases and at J to 5 bases, leaving 3 bases not matched to a gene. The germline V gene has CDR1 SNHLY and CDR2 FYNNEI. CDR3 length: 13 amino acids. The CDR3 region is CASSRDREYGYTF. The CDR3, as DNA: TGTGCCAGCAGTCGGGACAGGGAGTATGGCTACACCTTC.